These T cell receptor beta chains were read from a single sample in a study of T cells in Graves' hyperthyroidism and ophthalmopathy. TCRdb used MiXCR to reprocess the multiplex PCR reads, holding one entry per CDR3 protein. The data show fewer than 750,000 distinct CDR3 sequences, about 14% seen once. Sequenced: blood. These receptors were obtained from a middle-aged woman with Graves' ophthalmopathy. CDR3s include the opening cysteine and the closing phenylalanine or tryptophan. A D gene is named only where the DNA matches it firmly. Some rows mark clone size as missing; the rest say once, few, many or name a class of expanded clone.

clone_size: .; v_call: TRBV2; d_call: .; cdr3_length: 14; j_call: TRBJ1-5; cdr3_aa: CASSGSPGGQPQHF; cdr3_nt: TGTGCCAGCAGTGGGAGTCCGGGGGGTCAGCCCCAGCATTTT
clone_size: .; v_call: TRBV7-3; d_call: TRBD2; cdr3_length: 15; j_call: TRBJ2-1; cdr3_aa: CASSRRLAEWNEQFF; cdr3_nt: TGTGCCAGCAGCCGTAGACTAGCGGAGTGGAATGAGCAGTTCTTC
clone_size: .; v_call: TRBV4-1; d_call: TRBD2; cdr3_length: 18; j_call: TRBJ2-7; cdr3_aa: CASSQDSPWTSGTYEQYF; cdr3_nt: TGCGCCAGCAGCCAAGATAGCCCTTGGACTAGCGGGACCTACGAGCAGTACTTC
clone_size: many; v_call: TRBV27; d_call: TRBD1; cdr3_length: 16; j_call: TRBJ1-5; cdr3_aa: CASSSKGQGANQPQHF; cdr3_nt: TGTGCCAGCAGTTCGAAGGGACAGGGGGCCAATCAGCCCCAGCATTTT
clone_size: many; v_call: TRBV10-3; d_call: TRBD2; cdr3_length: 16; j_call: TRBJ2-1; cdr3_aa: CAISESSASGKNEQFF; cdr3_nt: TGTGCCATCAGTGAGTCGTCGGCTAGCGGGAAAAATGAGCAGTTCTTC
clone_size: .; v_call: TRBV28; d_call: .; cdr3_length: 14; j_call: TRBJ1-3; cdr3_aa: CASITGTTGNTIYF; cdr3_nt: TGTGCCAGTATCACCGGGACAACTGGAAACACCATATATTTT
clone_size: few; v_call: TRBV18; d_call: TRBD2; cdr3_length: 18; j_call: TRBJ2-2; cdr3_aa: CASSPLASGKGFPGELFF; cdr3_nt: TGTGCCAGCTCACCATTGGCTAGCGGGAAAGGCTTCCCCGGGGAGCTGTTTTTT
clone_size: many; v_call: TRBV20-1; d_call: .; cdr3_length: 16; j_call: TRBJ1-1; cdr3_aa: CSARDPRASGRTEAFF; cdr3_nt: TGCAGTGCTAGAGATCCCAGGGCCTCGGGTCGGACTGAAGCTTTCTTT
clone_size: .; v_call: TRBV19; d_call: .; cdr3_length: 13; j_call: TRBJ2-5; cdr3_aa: CASSIDPIETQYF; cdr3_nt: TGTGCCAGTAGTATAGATCCGATAGAGACCCAGTACTTC
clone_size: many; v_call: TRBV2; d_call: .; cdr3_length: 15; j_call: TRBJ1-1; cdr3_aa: CASSVGRVGNTEAFF; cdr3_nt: TGTGCCAGCAGTGTCGGAAGGGTGGGCAACACTGAAGCTTTCTTT
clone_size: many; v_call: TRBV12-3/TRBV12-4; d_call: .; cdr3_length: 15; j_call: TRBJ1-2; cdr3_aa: CASSPELQDAYGYTF; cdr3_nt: TGTGCCAGCAGCCCGGAACTACAGGACGCCTATGGCTACACCTTC
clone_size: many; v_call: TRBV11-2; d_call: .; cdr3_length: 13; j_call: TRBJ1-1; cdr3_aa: CASSWQTGTEAFF; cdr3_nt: TGTGCCAGCAGCTGGCAAACGGGCACTGAAGCTTTCTTT
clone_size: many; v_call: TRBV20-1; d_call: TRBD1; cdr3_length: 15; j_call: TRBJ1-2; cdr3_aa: CSARDIETGGHGYTF; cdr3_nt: TGCAGTGCTAGAGATATTGAGACAGGGGGCCATGGCTACACCTTC
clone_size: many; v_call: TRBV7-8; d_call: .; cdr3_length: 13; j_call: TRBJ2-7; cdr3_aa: CASSFGGAYEQYF; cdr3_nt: TGTGCCAGCAGCTTCGGGGGAGCCTACGAGCAGTACTTC
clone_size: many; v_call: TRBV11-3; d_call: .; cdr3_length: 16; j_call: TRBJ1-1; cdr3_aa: CASSLGAGGYNTEAFF; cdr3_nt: TGTGCCAGCAGCTTAGGGGCGGGGGGCTATAACACTGAAGCTTTCTTT
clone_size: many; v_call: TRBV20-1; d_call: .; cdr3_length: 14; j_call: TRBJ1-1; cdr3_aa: CSAREDRDYTEAFF; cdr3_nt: TGCAGTGCCAGAGAAGACCGGGATTACACTGAAGCTTTCTTT
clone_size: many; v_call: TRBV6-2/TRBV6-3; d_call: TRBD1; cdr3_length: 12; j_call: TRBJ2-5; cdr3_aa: CASGTGPETQYF; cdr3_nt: TGTGCCAGCGGGACAGGGCCAGAGACCCAGTACTTC
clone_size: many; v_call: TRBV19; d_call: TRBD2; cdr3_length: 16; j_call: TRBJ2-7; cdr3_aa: CASSPLGLAGAGEQYF; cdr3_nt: TGTGCCAGTAGTCCCTTGGGACTAGCGGGAGCAGGCGAGCAGTACTTC
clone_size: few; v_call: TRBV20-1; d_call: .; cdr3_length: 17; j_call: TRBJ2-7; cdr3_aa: CSARDLKVDRPTYEQYF; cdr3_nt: TGCAGTGCTAGAGATTTAAAGGTAGACAGGCCGACCTACGAGCAGTACTTC
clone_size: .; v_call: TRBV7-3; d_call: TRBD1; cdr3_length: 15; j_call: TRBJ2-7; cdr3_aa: CVSSAGQGSFYEQYF; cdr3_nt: TGTGTCAGCAGCGCGGGACAGGGGTCCTTCTACGAGCAGTACTTC
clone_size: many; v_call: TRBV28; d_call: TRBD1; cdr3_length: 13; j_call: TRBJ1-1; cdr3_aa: CASSIRQGTEAFF; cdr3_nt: TGTGCCAGCAGTATCCGACAGGGCACTGAAGCTTTCTTT
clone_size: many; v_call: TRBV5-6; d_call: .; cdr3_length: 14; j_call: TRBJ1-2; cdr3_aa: CASSQGLANYGYTF; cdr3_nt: TGTGCCAGCAGCCAGGGTTTAGCTAACTATGGCTACACCTTC
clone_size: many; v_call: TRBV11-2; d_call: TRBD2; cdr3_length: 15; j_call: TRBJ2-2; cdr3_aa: CASSALAGVTGELFF; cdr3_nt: TGTGCCAGCAGCGCCCTAGCGGGAGTAACCGGGGAGCTGTTTTTT
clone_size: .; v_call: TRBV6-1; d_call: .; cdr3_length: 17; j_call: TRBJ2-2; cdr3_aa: CASSQIWDLIDTGELFF; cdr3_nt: TGTGCCAGCAGTCAGATTTGGGACCTTATCGACACCGGGGAGCTGTTTTTT
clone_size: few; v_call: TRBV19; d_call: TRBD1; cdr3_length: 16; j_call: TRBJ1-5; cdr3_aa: CASSTRGDRVTQPQHF; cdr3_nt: TGTGCCAGTAGTACAAGGGGGGACAGGGTAACTCAGCCCCAGCATTTT
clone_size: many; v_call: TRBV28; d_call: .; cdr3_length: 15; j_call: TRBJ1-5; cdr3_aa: CASSTGTLSNQPQHF; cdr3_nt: TGTGCCAGCAGTACCGGGACCTTGAGCAATCAGCCCCAGCATTTT
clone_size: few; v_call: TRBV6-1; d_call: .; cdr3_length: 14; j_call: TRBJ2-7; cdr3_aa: CASSKQGPPYEQYF; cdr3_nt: TGTGCCAGCAGCAAACAAGGGCCCCCCTACGAGCAGTACTTC
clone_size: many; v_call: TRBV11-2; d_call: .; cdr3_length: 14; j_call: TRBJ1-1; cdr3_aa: CASSLPGENTEAFF; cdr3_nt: TGTGCCAGCAGCTTACCCGGGGAGAACACTGAAGCTTTCTTT
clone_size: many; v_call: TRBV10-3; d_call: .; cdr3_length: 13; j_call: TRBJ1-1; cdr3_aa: CAIKATVPTEAFF; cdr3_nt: TGTGCCATCAAGGCGACAGTTCCTACTGAAGCTTTCTTT
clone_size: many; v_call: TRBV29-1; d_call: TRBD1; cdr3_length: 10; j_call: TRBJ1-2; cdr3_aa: CSVGQDGYTF; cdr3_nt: TGCAGCGTAGGACAGGACGGCTACACCTTC
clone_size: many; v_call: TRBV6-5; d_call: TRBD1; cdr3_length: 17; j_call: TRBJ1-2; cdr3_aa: CASSYSSLGQGTYGYTF; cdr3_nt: TGTGCCAGCAGTTACTCGAGCCTCGGACAGGGTACTTATGGCTACACCTTC
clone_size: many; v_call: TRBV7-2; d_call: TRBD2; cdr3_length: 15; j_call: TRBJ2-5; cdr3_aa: CASSLASGVQETQYF; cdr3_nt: TGTGCCAGCAGCTTAGCGAGCGGGGTCCAAGAGACCCAGTACTTC
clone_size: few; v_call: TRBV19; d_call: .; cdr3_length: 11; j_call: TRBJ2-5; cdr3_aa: CATGGGETQYF; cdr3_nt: TGTGCCACAGGGGGGGGAGAGACCCAGTACTTC
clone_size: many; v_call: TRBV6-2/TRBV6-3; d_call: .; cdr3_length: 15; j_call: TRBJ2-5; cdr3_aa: CASSSTGLLGETQYF; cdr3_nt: TGTGCCAGCAGTTCAACGGGACTCCTTGGAGAGACCCAGTACTTC
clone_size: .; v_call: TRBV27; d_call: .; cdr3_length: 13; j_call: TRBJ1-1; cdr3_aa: CASSFSDSPEAFF; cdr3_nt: TGTGCCAGCAGTTTTTCCGACAGTCCCGAAGCTTTCTTT
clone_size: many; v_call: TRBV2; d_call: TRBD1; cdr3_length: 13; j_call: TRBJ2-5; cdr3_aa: CASIGQGFETQYF; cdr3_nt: TGTGCCAGCATCGGACAGGGTTTCGAGACCCAGTACTTC
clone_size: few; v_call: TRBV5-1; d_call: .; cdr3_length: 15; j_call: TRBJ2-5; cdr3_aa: CASSFVQEPGETQYF; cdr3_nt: TGCGCCAGCAGCTTTGTACAGGAACCGGGGGAGACCCAGTACTTC
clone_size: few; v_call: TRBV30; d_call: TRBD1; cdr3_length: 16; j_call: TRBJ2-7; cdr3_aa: CAWRGKLGTGGYEQYF; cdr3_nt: TGTGCCTGGAGGGGTAAATTGGGGACAGGGGGTTACGAGCAGTACTTC
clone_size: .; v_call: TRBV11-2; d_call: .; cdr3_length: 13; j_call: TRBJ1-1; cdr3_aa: CASSFRRTSEAFF; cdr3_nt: TGTGCCAGCAGCTTTCGTCGGACCTCTGAAGCTTTCTTT
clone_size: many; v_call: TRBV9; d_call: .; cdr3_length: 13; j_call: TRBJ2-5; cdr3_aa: CASSVWGEETQYF; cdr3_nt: TGTGCCAGCAGCGTTTGGGGTGAAGAGACCCAGTACTTC
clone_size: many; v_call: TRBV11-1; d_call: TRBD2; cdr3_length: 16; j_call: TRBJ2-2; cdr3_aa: CASSLRLADRGGELFF; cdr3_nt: TGTGCCAGCAGCTTACGGCTAGCGGACCGGGGCGGGGAGCTGTTTTTT
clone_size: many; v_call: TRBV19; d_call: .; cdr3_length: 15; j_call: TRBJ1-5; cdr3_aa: CASSIWGNSNQPQHF; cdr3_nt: TGTGCCAGTAGTATATGGGGGAATAGCAATCAGCCCCAGCATTTT
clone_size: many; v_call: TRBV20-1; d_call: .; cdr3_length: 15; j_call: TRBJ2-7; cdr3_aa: CSVLGSGQITYEQYF; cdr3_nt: TGCAGTGTTTTGGGGAGCGGGCAGATAACCTACGAGCAGTACTTC
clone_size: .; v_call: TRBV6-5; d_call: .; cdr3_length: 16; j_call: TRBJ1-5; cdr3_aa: CVSSYSGGVGNQPQHF; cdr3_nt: TGTGTCAGCAGTTACTCTGGGGGAGTCGGCAATCAGCCCCAGCATTTT
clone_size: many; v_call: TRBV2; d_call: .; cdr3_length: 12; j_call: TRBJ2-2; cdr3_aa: CARGTNTGELFF; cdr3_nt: TGTGCCAGGGGGACGAACACCGGGGAGCTGTTTTTT
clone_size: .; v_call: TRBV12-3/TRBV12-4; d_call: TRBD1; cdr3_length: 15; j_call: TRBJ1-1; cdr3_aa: CASSSKQGADTEAFF; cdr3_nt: TGTGCCAGCAGTTCCAAACAGGGGGCGGACACTGAAGCTTTCTTT
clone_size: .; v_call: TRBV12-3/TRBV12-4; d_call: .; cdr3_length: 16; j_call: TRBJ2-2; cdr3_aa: CASSYLSVANTGELFF; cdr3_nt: TGTGCCAGCAGTTACTTGAGCGTGGCGAACACCGGGGAGCTGTTTTTT
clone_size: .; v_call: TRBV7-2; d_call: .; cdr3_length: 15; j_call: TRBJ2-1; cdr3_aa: CASSFTGTTVNEQFF; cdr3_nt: TGTGCCAGCAGCTTCACCGGGACAACCGTCAATGAGCAGTTCTTC
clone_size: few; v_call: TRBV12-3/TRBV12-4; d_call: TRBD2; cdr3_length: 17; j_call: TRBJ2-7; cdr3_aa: CASSRGLAGGTLYEQYF; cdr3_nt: TGTGCCAGCTCACGGGGACTAGCGGGAGGCACCCTCTACGAGCAGTACTTC
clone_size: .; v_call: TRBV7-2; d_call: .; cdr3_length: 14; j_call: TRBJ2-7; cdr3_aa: CASSRGTQTYEQYF; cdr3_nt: TGTGCCAGCAGCCGCGGGACTCAGACCTACGAGCAGTACTTC
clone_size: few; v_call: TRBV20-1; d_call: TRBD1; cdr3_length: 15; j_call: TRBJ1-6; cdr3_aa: CSARSTGTDNSPLHF; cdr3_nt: TGCAGTGCTAGATCGACCGGGACAGATAATTCACCCCTCCACTTT
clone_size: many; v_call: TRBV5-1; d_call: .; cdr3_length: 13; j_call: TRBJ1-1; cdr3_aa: CASSLEGDGEAFF; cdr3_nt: TGCGCCAGCAGCTTGGAAGGGGACGGTGAAGCTTTCTTT
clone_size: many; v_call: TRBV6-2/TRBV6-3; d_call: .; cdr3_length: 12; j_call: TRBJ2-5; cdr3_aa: CASTRRTETQYF; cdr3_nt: TGTGCCAGCACCCGACGGACAGAGACCCAGTACTTC
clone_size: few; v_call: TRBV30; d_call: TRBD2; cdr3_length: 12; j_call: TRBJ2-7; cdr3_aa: CAWSRTSVEQYF; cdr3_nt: TGTGCCTGGAGTAGGACTAGCGTCGAGCAGTACTTC
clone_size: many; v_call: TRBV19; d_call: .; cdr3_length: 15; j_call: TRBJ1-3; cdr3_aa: CASSRGTSPGNTIYF; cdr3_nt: TGTGCCAGTAGTCGGGGGACATCTCCCGGAAACACCATATATTTT
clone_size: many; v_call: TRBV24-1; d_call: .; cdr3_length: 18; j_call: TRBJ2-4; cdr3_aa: CATSDSIGLYLAKNIQYF; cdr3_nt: TGTGCCACCAGTGATTCCATCGGACTGTACCTAGCCAAAAACATTCAGTACTTC
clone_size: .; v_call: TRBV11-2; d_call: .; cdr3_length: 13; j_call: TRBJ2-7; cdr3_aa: CASSLWDAYEQYF; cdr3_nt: TGTGCCAGCAGCTTATGGGACGCCTACGAGCAGTACTTC